A single sample is the source of the 22 T cell receptor beta chains below, sequenced in a study of regulatory T cells in long-lasting Graves disease. Sequencing libraries for TCR beta were prepared with iRepertoire HTBI primers and Arm-PCR of CDR3 regions. TCRdb reanalysed the multiplex PCR reads using MiXCR and keeps one entry per CDR3 protein. The top ten clones hold over 9.5% of a sample with about 220,000 distinct CDR3 sequences, less than 20% of them seen once. The time point was: newly diagnosed GD, antithyroid drugs for less than 3 months. The authors made the TCR library using RNA they extracted from PBMCs. The sample was also reused in another study, on T cells in Graves' hyperthyroidism and ophthalmopathy.

Sequences were derived from peripheral blood mononuclear cells (PBMCs), sampled at new diagnosis, from a patient treated with antithyroid drugs. The receptor source for this set is a woman in her thirties with Graves disease.

Turning to this clonotype: It may be a read error: a sequence one base away is much more abundant. The rearrangement joins TRBV30 to TRBJ2-3; D remains ambiguous. Germline-derived CDR1 and CDR2 are GTSNPN and SVGIG (reference sequence). The length of the CDR3 is 15 residues. The CDR3 sequence: CAWSVTSLSTDKQYF. The CDR3 nucleotides read TGTGCCTGGAGTGTCACCAGCTTAAGCACAGATAAGCAGTATTTT.

The table lists this clonotype with a few counts. V and J are TRBV6-1 and TRBJ1-2, with D possibly TRBD1 on 5 matching bases. Germline values: CDR1 MNHNS, CDR2 SASEGT. The germline V and J ends were trimmed by 9 bases and 4 bases, with 15 bases remaining between them. This CDR3 has 13 amino acids. This CDR3 reads CASSGGDVYGYTF. The CDR3, as DNA: TGTGCCAGTTCTGGAGGGGATGTCTATGGCTACACCTTC.

This clonotype came up many times. J is TRBJ2-3 and V is TRBV6-1; a possible D gene is TRBD2 (6 bases). This CDR3 region has 15 residues. V lost 6 bases, J lost 1 base, and 14 bases lay in between. Per the germline V gene, CDR1 is MNHNS and CDR2 is SASEGT. The CDR3 DNA follows: TGTGCCAGCAGCGGGACCCGACTAGGCACAGATACGCAGTATTTT. Its protein is CASSGTRLGTDTQYF.

This clonotype was detected many times. The rearrangement uses TRBV7-8 and TRBJ2-2; a possible D gene is TRBD2 (7 bases). Germline CDR1 is SGHVS and CDR2 is FQNEAQ. Between the trimmed V and J ends, which lost 5 bases and 0 bases, there was a span of 16 bases. The CDR3 contains 17 residues. The CDR3 DNA sequence: TGTGCCAGCAGCCGCCGGGGGGCAGTCACGAACACCGGGGAGCTGTTTTTT. Translating gives CASSRRGAVTNTGELFF.

This clonotype came up a few times. J is TRBJ2-3 and V is TRBV30; 7 positions agree with TRBD1. V trimming: 0 bases; J trimming: 0 bases; junction bases outside the gene matches: 6. This CDR3 has 16 residues. Germline values: CDR1 GTSNPN, CDR2 SVGIG (reference sequence). In DNA, the CDR3 is TGTGCCTGGAGTGTAGAGGGGACAGTTAGCACAGATACGCAGTATTTT. It encodes CAWSVEGTVSTDTQYF.

This rearrangement joins TRBV30 to TRBJ1-3; tentative D call: TRBD1 (5 bases). The germline V gene has CDR1 GTSNPN and CDR2 SVGIG (reference sequence). V lost 3 bases, J lost 1 base, and 13 bases lay in between. This CDR3 comprises 15 residues. CDR3 loop: CAWRGQGASGNTIYF. CDR3 nucleotide sequence: TGTGCCTGGAGAGGGCAAGGGGCTTCTGGAAACACCATATATTTT.

This clonotype has at least ten counts. The chain carries TRBV28 and TRBJ1-5; D unresolved. The CDR3 totals 15 residues. The V and J ends lost 3 bases and 0 bases respectively, with 9 bases between them. CDR1 and CDR2 from the germline V gene are MDHEN and SYDVKM. CDR3: CASSLVSVSNQPQHF. As DNA, the CDR3 is TGTGCCAGCAGTTTGGTCAGTGTTAGCAATCAGCCCCAGCATTTT. Variable domain in full (rest from reference TRBV28 and TRBJ1-5): DVKVTQSSRYLVKRTGEKVFLECVQDMDHENMFWYRQDPGLGLRLIYFSYDVKMKEKGDIPEGYSVSREKKERFSLILESASTNQTSMYLCASSLVSVSNQPQHFGDGTRLSIL.

This clonotype has more than one count but fewer than ten. This chain links TRBV18 with TRBJ2-1; D is ambiguous. Germline assignment: CDR1 KGHSH and CDR2 LQKENI. The CDR3 is 12 amino acids. Trimming shortened V by 3 bases and J by 3 bases, and 3 bases separated the two germline ends. The CDR3 loop reads CASSPIYNEQFF. CDR3 bases: TGTGCCAGCTCACCGATCTACAATGAGCAGTTCTTC.

This clonotype was seen once. The gene calls are TRBV6-5 and TRBJ2-2; 10 nucleotides match TRBD2. The germline V gene has CDR1 MNHEY and CDR2 SVGAGI. The CDR3 extends over 16 amino acids. V shed 2 bases, J shed 3 bases, and the junction held 3 bases outside the gene matches. CDR3: CASSYLAGVDTGELFF. In nucleotides, the CDR3 is TGTGCCAGCAGTTACCTAGCGGGAGTGGACACCGGGGAGCTGTTTTTT.

This clonotype has a count of ten or more. The chain couples TRBV19 to TRBJ1-1; D uncertain. Germline lookup yields CDR1 LNHDA and CDR2 SQIVND (reference sequence). V gave up 1 base and J gave up 6 bases, with 3 bases separating them. The length of the CDR3 is 11 residues. The CDR3 nucleotides are TGTGCCAGTAGTATAGGCGCTGAAGCTTTCTTT. Amino acids: CASSIGAEAFF.

V and J are TRBV19 and TRBJ2-1; weak D call: TRBD1 (6 bases). Germline lookup yields CDR1 LNHDA and CDR2 SQIVND (reference sequence). V shed 8 bases and J shed 4 bases, with 12 bases lying between them. The CDR3 sequence is 13 residues long. The chain's CDR3 is CASGGQTYNEQFF. CDR3 nucleotide sequence: TGTGCCAGTGGAGGACAGACGTACAATGAGCAGTTCTTC.

This clonotype was seen repeatedly, ten times or more. The chain has TRBV6-5 and TRBJ1-1, with 10 bases aligning to TRBD1. Unmatched junction bases numbered 6, after V lost 4 bases and J lost 7 bases. This CDR3 is built from 14 residues. CDR1 is MNHEY and CDR2 is SVGAGI in the germline V gene. The chain's CDR3 is CASSSLDRGLEAFF. DNA for the CDR3: TGTGCCAGCAGTTCCTTAGACAGGGGGCTTGAAGCTTTCTTT.

This clonotype was seen at least ten times. V gene TRBV28 combines with J gene TRBJ1-1, with D possibly TRBD1 on 5 matching bases. V was cut by 2 bases and J by 2 bases, with 18 bases left in between. The length of the CDR3 is 17 residues. Per the germline V gene, CDR1 is MDHEN and CDR2 is SYDVKM. The CDR3 nucleotides are TGTGCCAGCAGTTTACCGCAGGGTGGAGTGGGTAACACTGAAGCTTTCTTT. Translated, it gives CASSLPQGGVGNTEAFF.

This clonotype was recorded at least ten times. The gene calls are TRBV6-2 or TRBV6-3 and TRBJ2-2, with a weak D call TRBD2 (7 bases). Per germline, CDR1 MNHEY and CDR2 SVGEGT. Deletions cut 7 bases from V and 0 bases from J, with 12 bases between. This CDR3 is 15 amino acids long. CDR3 nucleotide sequence: TGTGCCAGCAAGATGGGGGGGCCGAACACCGGGGAGCTGTTTTTT. It is translated as CASKMGGPNTGELFF.

The chain uses TRBV7-9 and TRBJ1-6, with D perhaps TRBD1 (5 bases). Trimming cost V 3 bases and J 8 bases, with 8 bases left between them. Germline-derived CDR1 and CDR2 are SEHNR and FQNEAQ (reference sequence). This CDR3 is 13 amino acids long. This CDR3 reads CASSFKGDSPLHF. As DNA, the CDR3 is TGTGCCAGCAGCTTCAAAGGGGATTCACCCCTCCACTTT.

In regard to this clonotype: This is likely an artifact of a read error, given a far larger clone one base away. The rearrangement joins TRBV6-9 to TRBJ2-7, with D possibly being TRBD2 (6 bases). This CDR3 comprises 13 residues. V dropped 4 bases and J dropped 2 bases, with 9 bases sitting between them. Germline loops: CDR1 MNHGY, CDR2 SVAAGI. CDR3 DNA sequence: TGTGCCAGCAGTTTGGAGGGAACCTACGAGCAGTACTTC. Protein: CASSLEGTYEQYF.

The chain carries TRBV20-1 and TRBJ1-1; D not resolved. The length of the CDR3 is 13 residues. Germline V gives CDR1 DFQATT, CDR2 SNEGSKA (reference sequence). V gave up 1 base and J gave up 0 bases, with 6 bases separating them. CDR3 region: CSARAVLNTEAFF. CDR3 in DNA: TGCAGTGCTAGAGCTGTCTTGAACACTGAAGCTTTCTTT.

A note on this clonotype: This probably arose from a read error, given a far larger clone one base away. This is likely a read error, given that the CDR3 carries no conserved phenylalanine or tryptophan at its end. The rearrangement uses TRBV28 and TRBJ2-1; 8 bases agree with TRBD2. CDR1 is MDHEN, CDR2 SYDVKM, per germline. Losses at the gene ends were 4 bases for V and 7 bases for J; bases not matched to a gene: 12. The CDR3 has 16 amino acids. The CDR3 loop is CASSYTLADGGNEQFL. The CDR3 DNA sequence: TGTGCCAGCAGTTACACACTAGCGGATGGAGGGAATGAGCAGTTCCTC.

The chain uses TRBV12-3 or TRBV12-4 and TRBJ1-1; 8 positions agree with TRBD1. V lost 5 bases to trimming and J lost 8 bases; unmatched junction nucleotides: 7. The CDR3 is 13 amino acids. CDR3: CASSRTGMSEAFF. The CDR3 nucleotides are TGTGCCAGCAGTCGGACAGGGATGTCCGAAGCTTTCTTT.

This clonotype was seen ten or more times. The gene calls are TRBV7-2 and TRBJ2-3; D ambiguous. V was cut by 5 bases and J by 2 bases, with 11 bases left in between. The CDR3 loop spans 14 amino acids. CDR1 SGHTA and CDR2 FQGNSA come from the germline V gene. The CDR3 loop is CASSRSATTDTQYF. Written as DNA, the CDR3 is TGTGCCAGCAGCCGCTCCGCCACCACAGATACGCAGTATTTT.

This clonotype was detected ten times or more. J is TRBJ1-5 and V is TRBV28, with a tentative D call TRBD1 (5 bases). Germline CDR1 is MDHEN and CDR2 is SYDVKM. V dropped 3 bases and J dropped 0 bases, with 12 bases sitting between them. CDR3 size: 16 residues. The CDR3 loop reads CASSFSGDVSNQPQHF. CDR3 sequence (DNA): TGTGCCAGCAGTTTCAGTGGGGACGTTAGCAATCAGCCCCAGCATTTT.

At least ten counts were recorded for this clonotype. The rearrangement joins TRBV7-9 to TRBJ2-1; maybe TRBD1 (7 bases). V lost 5 bases to trimming and J lost 5 bases, with 28 bases between them. The length of the CDR3 is 19 residues. Germline V gene lookup returns CDR1 SEHNR and CDR2 FQNEAQ (reference sequence). The CDR3 spells CASSPDSTQTGRRDNEQFF. The CDR3 nucleotides are TGTGCCAGCAGCCCAGACTCCACGCAGACAGGGCGGAGGGACAATGAGCAGTTCTTC.